Each of the 28 T cell receptor beta chains below was sequenced from the same sample in a study of T cells in localized non-small cell lung cancer. Method: immunoSEQ multiplex PCR; TCRdb's copy keeps in-frame clones and lacks some. In the table there are fewer than 35,000 clones, approximately 87% of which are singletons. Material: peripheral blood, obtained before any cancer treatment. The receptor source for this set is a man aged 40 to 70 with stage I lung adenocarcinoma.

V usage is TRBV7-9 and J usage is TRBJ1-6; D remains ambiguous. The CDR3 spans 14 residues. The V gene's germline CDR1 is SEHNR and CDR2 FQNEAQ (reference sequence). The V gene lost 6 bases and the J gene lost 6 bases, with 12 bases spanning the gap. This CDR3 is CASRTDGINSPLHF. CDR3 coding DNA: TGTGCCAGCAGGACCGATGGTATTAATTCACCCCTCCACTTT. The variable domain in full, with the rest retrieved from reference TRBV7-9 and TRBJ1-6, is DTGVSQNPRHKITKRGQNVTFRCDPISEHNRLYWYRQTLGQGPEFLTYFQNEAQLEKSRLLSDRFSAERPKGSFSTLEIQRTEQGDSAMYLCASRTDGINSPLHFGNGTRLTVT.

The V and J genes are TRBV15 and TRBJ2-3; D unresolved. Trimming removed 2 bases from V and 0 bases from J, with 0 bases in between. Germline assignment: CDR1 LNHNV and CDR2 YYDKDF (reference sequence). The CDR3 is 12 amino acids. This chain's CDR3 is CATSRSTDTQYF. The DNA for the CDR3 is TGTGCCACCAGCAGAAGCACAGATACGCAGTATTTT.

V is TRBV2 and J is TRBJ2-5, with D unresolved. There are 13 residues in the CDR3. Trimming removed 6 bases from V and 5 bases from J, with 13 bases in between. Germline V gene sequence: CDR1 SNHLY, CDR2 FYNNEI. The CDR3 protein is CASSARLRETQYF. The CDR3 DNA is TGTGCCAGCAGCGCCAGACTCCGGGAGACCCAGTACTTC.

The count of this clone is one. The chain employs TRBV6-5 and TRBJ2-3; D possibly corresponds to TRBD2 (6 bases). The CDR3 is 16 residues long. The germline V and J ends were trimmed by 3 bases and 1 base, with 14 bases remaining between them. Germline V gene data show CDR1 as MNHEY and CDR2 as SVGAGI. CDR3 DNA: TGTGCCAGCAGTTATACGAGTCGCGGGGGCACAGATACGCAGTATTTT. Translated, it gives CASSYTSRGGTDTQYF.

The chain has TRBV11-2 and TRBJ2-1, with D maybe TRBD2 (6 bases). Trimming removed 4 bases from V and 5 bases from J, with 15 bases in between. This CDR3 spans 15 amino acids. Germline V gene lookup returns CDR1 SGHAT and CDR2 FQNNGV. The CDR3 spells CASSSRVGGHNEQFF. CDR3 nucleotides: TGTGCCAGCAGCTCCAGGGTCGGGGGTCACAATGAGCAGTTCTTC.

The chain recombines TRBV13 with TRBJ2-3; TRBD1 agrees at 9 bases. The junction had 8 bases not matched to a gene; V was cut back by 0 bases and J by 4 bases. The CDR3 loop spans 17 amino acids. Germline CDR1 PRHDT, CDR2 FYEKMQ (reference sequence). The CDR3 DNA reads as TGTGCCAGCAGCTTAGGGAGGGGACAGGGATCAGCAGATACGCAGTATTTT. Protein product: CASSLGRGQGSADTQYF.

The V call is TRBV10-3, the J call TRBJ1-5, with D maybe TRBD1 (6 bases). V dropped 6 bases and J dropped 7 bases, with 13 bases sitting between them. The CDR3 runs to 13 residues. CDR1 ENHRY and CDR2 SYGVKD come from the germline V gene. In nucleotides, the CDR3 is TGTGCCATCAGGGGGGGCGCAGGACAGCCCCAGCATTTT. Its protein product is CAIRGGAGQPQHF.

This clone appeared a single time. The gene calls are TRBV10-2 and TRBJ1-5; D is undetermined. CDR1 is WSHSY and CDR2 is SAAADI in the germline V gene. The length of the CDR3 is 13 residues. With 8 bases removed from V and 0 bases from J, the gap between germline ends came to 8 bases. Here the CDR3 reads CASSENSNQPQHF. The CDR3 region has the DNA TGCGCCAGCTCTGAGAATAGCAATCAGCCCCAGCATTTT.

This chain uses TRBV18 with TRBJ2-7; D might be TRBD2 (5 bases). V was trimmed by 5 bases and J by 9 bases, leaving 14 bases between them. CDR3 length: 12 amino acids. Germline V gene sequence: CDR1 KGHSH, CDR2 LQKENI. CDR3 in DNA: TGTGCCAGCTCAGCCTCCGGGGAAGTGCAGTACTTC. Its protein product is CASSASGEVQYF.

The V gene is TRBV5-1, the J gene TRBJ2-1, with 10 positions matching TRBD1. V was pared by 6 bases and J by 2 bases, with 5 bases of the junction left unmatched. The CDR3 runs 15 residues. Germline CDR1 and CDR2: SGHRS and YFSETQ. Here the CDR3 DNA reads TGCGCCAGCACGTATGGACAGGGGGCCTACAATGAGCAGTTCTTC. Translating gives CASTYGQGAYNEQFF. The variable domain in full, completed from reference TRBV5-1 and TRBJ2-1, reads KAGVTQTPRYLIKTRGQQVTLSCSPISGHRSVSWYQQTPGQGLQFLFEYFSETQRNKGNFPGRFSGRQFSNSRSEMNVSTLELGDSALYLCASTYGQGAYNEQFFGPGTRLTVL.

J is TRBJ2-3 and V is TRBV4-1; D unclear. V was pared by 2 bases and J by 0 bases, with 9 bases between. Germline-derived CDR1 and CDR2 are MGHRA and YSYEKL. The CDR3 is made up of 15 amino acids. The CDR3 sequence: CASSQTLTSTDTQYF. DNA of the CDR3: TGCGCCAGCAGCCAAACACTCACTAGCACAGATACGCAGTATTTT.

This clone was counted between two and nine times. The chain joins TRBV21-1 to TRBJ2-7; whether TRBD1, the table's D call, matches the DNA was not checked. TRBV21-1 is assigned pseudogene status. This CDR3 has 14 amino acids. In DNA form, the CDR3 reads TGTGCCAGCAGCAAAAAATCACATTCCTACGAGCAGTACTTC. Translated, it gives CASSKKSHSYEQYF.

The chain couples TRBV10-3 to TRBJ2-3; D remains unclear. Looked up from germline, CDR1 is ENHRY and CDR2 is SYGVKD. The CDR3 runs to 14 residues. The V end lost 0 bases, the J end lost 2 bases, and 6 bases lay between the germline ends. The CDR3 protein is CAISESGTTDTQYF. CDR3 coding DNA: TGTGCCATCAGTGAGTCGGGCACCACAGATACGCAGTATTTT.

The rearrangement links TRBV19 to TRBJ2-7, with 9 nucleotides matching TRBD1. V lost 5 bases to trimming and J lost 4 bases; unmatched junction nucleotides: 9. This CDR3 comprises 15 residues. The V gene's germline CDR1 is LNHDA and CDR2 SQIVND (reference sequence). DNA of the CDR3: TGTGCCAGTAGTGCCGGGACAGGGATTACATACGAGCAGTACTTC. Translated, it gives CASSAGTGITYEQYF. The full variable domain, with the rest looked up from reference TRBV19 and TRBJ2-7, is DGGITQSPKYLFRKEGQNVTLSCEQNLNHDAMYWYRQDPGQGLRLIYYSQIVNDFQKGDIAEGYSVSREKKESFPLTVTSAQKNPTAFYLCASSAGTGITYEQYFGPGTRLTVT.

The rearrangement joins TRBV19 to TRBJ1-5; D unresolved. From germline, CDR1 is LNHDA and CDR2 SQIVND (reference sequence). This CDR3 comprises 12 residues. V was trimmed by 8 bases and J by 2 bases, leaving 7 bases between them. For the CDR3, the DNA is TGTGCCAGTTCGTCGGGCAATCAGCCCCAGCATTTT. Translation gives CASSSGNQPQHF. Filled out from reference TRBV19 and TRBJ1-5, the complete variable domain reads DGGITQSPKYLFRKEGQNVTLSCEQNLNHDAMYWYRQDPGQGLRLIYYSQIVNDFQKGDIAEGYSVSREKKESFPLTVTSAQKNPTAFYLCASSSGNQPQHFGDGTRLSIL.

In this sample, this clone turned up once. Other DNA sequences within the sample encode an identical CDR3. The genes are TRBV11-2 and TRBJ2-7, with 8 bases that match TRBD1. J lost 3 bases, V lost 4 bases, and 5 bases had no gene match. CDR1 and CDR2 (germline): SGHAT, FQNNGV. This CDR3 comprises 14 residues. The CDR3 DNA sequence: TGTGCCAGCAGCTCCGGGACAGGAGGCTACGAGCAGTACTTC. Encoded protein: CASSSGTGGYEQYF.

On this clone itself: Within the sample, other DNA sequences also encode this same CDR3. This chain links TRBV4-1 with TRBJ1-1; TRBD1 might be the D (5 bases). Germline V gives CDR1 MGHRA, CDR2 YSYEKL. V was shortened by 4 bases and J by 0 bases, with 12 bases between the two germline ends. CDR3 size: 15 residues. As DNA, the CDR3 is TGCGCCAGCAGCCCCAGGGAGGGGATGAACACTGAAGCTTTCTTT. It is translated as CASSPREGMNTEAFF.

The CDR3 DNA reads as TGCGCCAGCAGCTACTACCAGACCGGGGGGACGGTGGATACGCAGTATTTT. Protein: CASSYYQTGGTVDTQYF. The chain couples TRBV5-1 to TRBJ2-3, with 7 bases that match TRBD2. Germline V lookup: CDR1 SGHRS, CDR2 YFSETQ. This CDR3 spans 17 amino acids. V was clipped by 3 bases and J by 6 bases; unmatched bases: 16. The full variable domain, completed using reference TRBV5-1 and TRBJ2-3, is KAGVTQTPRYLIKTRGQQVTLSCSPISGHRSVSWYQQTPGQGLQFLFEYFSETQRNKGNFPGRFSGRQFSNSRSEMNVSTLELGDSALYLCASSYYQTGGTVDTQYFGPGTRLTVL.

Only one count was recorded for this clone. The V gene is TRBV10-3, the J gene TRBJ2-5; D is ambiguous. From germline, CDR1 is ENHRY and CDR2 SYGVKD. V was cut by 0 bases and J by 5 bases, with 7 bases left in between. The CDR3 runs to 13 residues. In DNA form, the CDR3 reads TGTGCCATCAGTGAGTCGAGAGAGGAGACCCAGTACTTC. The encoded protein is CAISESREETQYF.

The chain is built from TRBV5-1 and TRBJ2-2; no definite D call. Trimming pared 2 bases from V and 6 bases from J, leaving 14 bases between. This CDR3 has 15 amino acids. Germline V gene sequence: CDR1 SGHRS, CDR2 YFSETQ. CDR3 in DNA: TGCGCCAGCAGCTTAAAAGGGAATGGGGCCGGGGAGCTGTTTTTT. Translating it yields CASSLKGNGAGELFF.

The chain recombines TRBV9 with TRBJ2-6; the D is unclear. This CDR3 comprises 16 residues. V lost 0 bases, J lost 0 bases, and 7 bases lay in between. Per germline, CDR1 SGDLS and CDR2 YYNGEE. CDR3 amino acids: CASSVDKDSGANVLTF. The CDR3 DNA is TGTGCCAGCAGCGTAGATAAGGACTCTGGGGCCAACGTCCTGACTTTC. Combining the CDR3 with reference TRBV9 and TRBJ2-6 gives the whole variable domain DSGVTQTPKHLITATGQRVTLRCSPRSGDLSVYWYQQSLDQGLQFLIQYYNGEERAKGNILERFSAQQFPDLHSELNLSSLELGDSALYFCASSVDKDSGANVLTFGAGSRLTVL.

The genes are TRBV2 and TRBJ1-4; TRBD1 matches at 7 bases. Unmatched junction bases numbered 11, after V lost 9 bases and J lost 7 bases. This CDR3 has 14 amino acids. Germline values: CDR1 SNHLY, CDR2 FYNNEI. As DNA, the CDR3 is TGTGCCAGGGGACAGCCGGCGGGGGGTGAAAAACTGTTTTTT. As protein: CARGQPAGGEKLFF.

This sequence joins TRBV5-6 and TRBJ2-5; 9 bases are shared with TRBD1. Trimming removed 0 bases from V and 0 bases from J; junction bases left unmatched: 3. There are 16 residues in the CDR3. Germline V CDR1 and CDR2: SGHDT, YYEEEE. In DNA form, the CDR3 reads TGTGCCAGCAGCTTGGGGGGACAGGGTAACCAAGAGACCCAGTACTTC. It codes for CASSLGGQGNQETQYF. Together with reference TRBV5-6 and TRBJ2-5, the CDR3 gives the full variable domain: DAGVTQSPTHLIKTRGQQVTLRCSPKSGHDTVSWYQQALGQGPQFIFQYYEEEERQRGNFPDRFSGHQFPNYSSELNVNALLLGDSALYLCASSLGGQGNQETQYFGPGTRLLVL.

This clone was recorded once. The genes are TRBV7-8 and TRBJ1-6; 9 nucleotides match TRBD1. Losses at the gene ends were 1 base for V and 6 bases for J; bases not matched to a gene: 1. The CDR3 extends over 15 amino acids. The germline V gene has CDR1 SGHVS and CDR2 FQNEAQ. CDR3 sequence: CASSLEDRGNSPLHF. The CDR3 DNA follows: TGTGCCAGCAGCTTAGAGGACAGGGGTAATTCACCCCTCCACTTT.

The J gene is TRBJ2-7, the V gene TRBV12-5; D gene unclear. The CDR3 is 12 amino acids. CDR1 is LGHNT and CDR2 is FRNRAP in the germline V gene. The V end was cut by 3 bases, the J end by 7 bases, with 10 bases between. The CDR3 sequence is CASGFPALEQYF. In nucleotides, the CDR3 is TGTGCTAGTGGTTTCCCTGCCCTTGAGCAGTACTTC.

The count of this clone is one. The rearrangement links TRBV9 to TRBJ2-7; D may be TRBD1 or TRBD2 (6 bases each). Trimming took 0 bases from V and 9 from J, leaving 22 bases between them. From germline, CDR1 is SGDLS and CDR2 YYNGEE. The CDR3 totals 16 residues. The CDR3 DNA is TGTGCCAGCAGCGTAGAAAGGGACACTGCGCGGGGCGGGCAGTACTTC. Protein sequence: CASSVERDTARGGQYF.

V gene TRBV18 combines with J gene TRBJ2-3; D call uncertain. Germline CDR1 is KGHSH and CDR2 is LQKENI. There are 12 residues in the CDR3. The V and J ends lost 2 bases and 5 bases respectively, with 5 bases between them. CDR3 in amino acids: CASSPNLDTQYF. For the CDR3, the DNA is TGTGCCAGCTCACCAAACCTAGATACGCAGTATTTT.

This clone has only one observation. This chain uses TRBV19 with TRBJ2-3; D is undetermined. CDR3 length equals 12 residues. V was cut by 5 bases and J by 2 bases, with 5 bases left in between. Germline values: CDR1 LNHDA, CDR2 SQIVND (reference sequence). This CDR3 is CASSDITDTQYF. The DNA of the CDR3 is TGTGCCAGTAGTGACATCACAGATACGCAGTATTTT.